This T cell receptor (beta chain) was obtained from a study of T cells in Graves' hyperthyroidism and ophthalmopathy. This clonotype has at least ten counts. The length of the CDR3 is 14 residues. Germline V gives CDR1 MDHEN, CDR2 SYDVKM. V was cut by 5 bases and J by 0 bases, with 10 bases left in between. Amplified TCR beta CDR3 regions came from RNA transcripts. HTBI primers were the set used in a first-round RT-PCR of the TCR CDR3. TCRdb re-derived calls from the multiplex PCR reads in MiXCR, one entry per CDR3 protein. The sample shows fewer than 500,000 distinct CDR3 sequences, 13% of them seen only once.

The sequencing input was blood. The J gene is TRBJ1-1, the V gene TRBV28; no clear D. The sequence was obtained from a man between 25 and 39 years old with Graves' hyperthyroidism that later progressed to Graves' ophthalmopathy. The CDR3 DNA reads TGTGCCAGCAGTAGCCCCGGGATGAACACTGAAGCTTTCTTT. As protein: CASSSPGMNTEAFF.